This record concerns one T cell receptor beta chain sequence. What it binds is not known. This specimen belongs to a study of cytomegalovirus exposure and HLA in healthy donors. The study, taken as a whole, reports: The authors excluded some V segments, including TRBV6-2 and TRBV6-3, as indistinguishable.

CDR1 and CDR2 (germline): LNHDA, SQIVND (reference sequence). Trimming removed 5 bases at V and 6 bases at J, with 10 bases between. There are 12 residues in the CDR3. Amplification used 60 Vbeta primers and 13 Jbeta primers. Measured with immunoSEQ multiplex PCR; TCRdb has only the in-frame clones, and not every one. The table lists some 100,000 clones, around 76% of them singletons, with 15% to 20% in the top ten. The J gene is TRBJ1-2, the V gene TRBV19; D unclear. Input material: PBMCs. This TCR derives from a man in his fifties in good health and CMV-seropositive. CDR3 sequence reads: CASSPLPDGYTF. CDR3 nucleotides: TGTGCCAGTAGTCCCCTCCCGGATGGCTACACCTTC. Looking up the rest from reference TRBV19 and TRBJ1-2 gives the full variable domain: DGGITQSPKYLFRKEGQNVTLSCEQNLNHDAMYWYRQDPGQGLRLIYYSQIVNDFQKGDIAEGYSVSREKKESFPLTVTSAQKNPTAFYLCASSPLPDGYTFGSGTRLTVV.